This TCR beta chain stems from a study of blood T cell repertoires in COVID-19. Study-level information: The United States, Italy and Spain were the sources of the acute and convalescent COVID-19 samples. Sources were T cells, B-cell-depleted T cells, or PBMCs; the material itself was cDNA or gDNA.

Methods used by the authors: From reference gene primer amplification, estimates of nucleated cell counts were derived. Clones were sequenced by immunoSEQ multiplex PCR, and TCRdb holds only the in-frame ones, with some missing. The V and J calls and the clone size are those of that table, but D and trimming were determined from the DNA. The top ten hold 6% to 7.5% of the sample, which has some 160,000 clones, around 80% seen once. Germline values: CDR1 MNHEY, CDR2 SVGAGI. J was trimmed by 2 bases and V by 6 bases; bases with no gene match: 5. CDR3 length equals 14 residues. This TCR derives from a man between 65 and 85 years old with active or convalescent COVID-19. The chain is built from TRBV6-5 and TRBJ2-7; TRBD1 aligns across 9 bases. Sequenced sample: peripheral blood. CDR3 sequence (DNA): TGTGCCAGCAGAACAGGGGGCTGGCCCTACGAGCAGTACTTC. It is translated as CASRTGGWPYEQYF.